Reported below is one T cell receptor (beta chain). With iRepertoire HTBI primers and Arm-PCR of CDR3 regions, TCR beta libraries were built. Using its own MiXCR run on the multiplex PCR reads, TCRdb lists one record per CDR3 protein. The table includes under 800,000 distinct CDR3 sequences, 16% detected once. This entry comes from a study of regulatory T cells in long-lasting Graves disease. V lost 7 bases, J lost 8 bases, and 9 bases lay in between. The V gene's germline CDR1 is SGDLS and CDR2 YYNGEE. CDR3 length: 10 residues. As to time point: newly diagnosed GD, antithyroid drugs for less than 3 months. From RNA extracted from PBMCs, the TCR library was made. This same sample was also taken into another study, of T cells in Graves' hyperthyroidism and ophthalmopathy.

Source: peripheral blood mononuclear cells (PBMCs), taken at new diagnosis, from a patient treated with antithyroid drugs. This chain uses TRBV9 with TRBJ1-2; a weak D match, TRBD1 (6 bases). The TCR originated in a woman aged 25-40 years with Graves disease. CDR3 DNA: TGTGCCAGCTGGGGGGGCGGCTACACCTTC. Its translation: CASWGGGYTF.